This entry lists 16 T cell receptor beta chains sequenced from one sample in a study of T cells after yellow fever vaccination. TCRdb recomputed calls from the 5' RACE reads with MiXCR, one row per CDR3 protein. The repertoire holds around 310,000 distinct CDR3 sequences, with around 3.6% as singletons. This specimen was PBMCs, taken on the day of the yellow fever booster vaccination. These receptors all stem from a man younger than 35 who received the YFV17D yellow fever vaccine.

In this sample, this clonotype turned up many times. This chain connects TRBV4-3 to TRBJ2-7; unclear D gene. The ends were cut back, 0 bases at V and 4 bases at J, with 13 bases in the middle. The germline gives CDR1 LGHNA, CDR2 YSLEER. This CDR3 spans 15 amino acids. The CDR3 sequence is CASSQDSGPAYEQYF. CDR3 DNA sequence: TGCGCCAGCAGCCAAGATTCCGGACCCGCATACGAGCAGTACTTC.

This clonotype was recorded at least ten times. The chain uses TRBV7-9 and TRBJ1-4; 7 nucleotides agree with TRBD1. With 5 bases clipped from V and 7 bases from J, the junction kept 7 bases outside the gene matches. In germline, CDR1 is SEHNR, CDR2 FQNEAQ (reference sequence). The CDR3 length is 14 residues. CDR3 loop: CASSTGTAAEKLFF. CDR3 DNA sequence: TGTGCCAGCAGCACGGGGACAGCTGCTGAAAAACTGTTTTTT.

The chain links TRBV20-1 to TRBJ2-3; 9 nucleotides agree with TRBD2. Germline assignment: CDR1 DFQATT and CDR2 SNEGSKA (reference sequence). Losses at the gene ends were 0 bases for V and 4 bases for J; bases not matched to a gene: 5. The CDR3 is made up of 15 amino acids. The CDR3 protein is CSARDQASGADTQYF. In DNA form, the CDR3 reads TGCAGTGCTAGAGATCAGGCTAGCGGGGCAGATACGCAGTATTTT.

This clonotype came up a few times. The CDR3 coding sequence is TGCGCCAGCAGCTCCGGGACTAGGTGGGAGACCCAGTACTTC. It codes for CASSSGTRWETQYF. V is TRBV5-1 and J is TRBJ2-5, with 8 nucleotides matching TRBD2. J gave up 5 bases and V 3 bases, and 6 bases lay outside the gene matches. Germline CDR1 reads SGHRS; CDR2 reads YFSETQ. The CDR3 covers 14 residues.

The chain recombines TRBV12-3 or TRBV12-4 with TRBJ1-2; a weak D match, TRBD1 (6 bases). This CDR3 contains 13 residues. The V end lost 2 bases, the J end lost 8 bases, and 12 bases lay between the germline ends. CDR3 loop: CASSLTPGGGYTF. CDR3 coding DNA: TGTGCCAGCAGTTTAACCCCGGGGGGCGGCTACACCTTC.

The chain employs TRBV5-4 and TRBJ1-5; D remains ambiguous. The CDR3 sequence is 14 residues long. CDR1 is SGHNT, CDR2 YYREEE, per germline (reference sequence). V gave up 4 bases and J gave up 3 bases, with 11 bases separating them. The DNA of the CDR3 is TGTGCCAGCAGCCAAGGACCGACCAATCAGCCCCAGCATTTT. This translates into CASSQGPTNQPQHF.

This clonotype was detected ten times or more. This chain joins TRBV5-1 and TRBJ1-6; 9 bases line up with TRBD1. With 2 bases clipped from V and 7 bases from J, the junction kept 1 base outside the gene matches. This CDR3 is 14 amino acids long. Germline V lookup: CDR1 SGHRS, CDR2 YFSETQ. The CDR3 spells CASSFDRGNSPLHF. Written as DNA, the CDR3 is TGCGCCAGCAGCTTCGACAGGGGGAATTCACCCCTCCACTTT.

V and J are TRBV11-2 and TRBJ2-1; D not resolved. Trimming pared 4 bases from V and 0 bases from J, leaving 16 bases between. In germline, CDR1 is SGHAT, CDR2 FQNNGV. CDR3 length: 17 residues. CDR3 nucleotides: TGTGCCAGCAGCTCCTGGGCACGTGGTTACTCCTACAATGAGCAGTTCTTC. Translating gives CASSSWARGYSYNEQFF.

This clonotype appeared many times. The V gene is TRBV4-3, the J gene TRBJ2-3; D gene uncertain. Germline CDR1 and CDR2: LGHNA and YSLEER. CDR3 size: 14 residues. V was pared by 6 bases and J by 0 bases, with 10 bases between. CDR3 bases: TGCGCCAGCAGTCGTACCTTAAGCACAGATACGCAGTATTTT. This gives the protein CASSRTLSTDTQYF.

The CDR3 loop reads CASSRGPSSEQYV. Written as DNA, the CDR3 is TGCGCCAGCAGCCGGGGCCCCTCGTCAGAGCAGTACGTC. The chain is built from TRBV4-1 and TRBJ2-7, with D possibly matching TRBD1 (5 bases). CDR1 and CDR2 from the germline V gene are MGHRA and YSYEKL. The CDR3 sequence is 13 residues long. V was cut by 4 bases and J by 7 bases, with 14 bases left in between.

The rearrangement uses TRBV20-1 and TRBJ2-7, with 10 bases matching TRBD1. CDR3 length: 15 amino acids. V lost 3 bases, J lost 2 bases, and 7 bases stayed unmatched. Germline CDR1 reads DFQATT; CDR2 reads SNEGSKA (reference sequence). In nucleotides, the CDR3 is TGCAGTGCTAGGGCCCCCGGGACAGGGGCCTACGAGCAGTACGTC. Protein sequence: CSARAPGTGAYEQYV.

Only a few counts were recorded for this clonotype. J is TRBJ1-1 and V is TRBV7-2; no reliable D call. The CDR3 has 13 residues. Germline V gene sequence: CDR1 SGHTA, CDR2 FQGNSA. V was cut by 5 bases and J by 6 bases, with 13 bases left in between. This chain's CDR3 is CASSPQRVAEAFF. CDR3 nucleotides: TGTGCCAGCAGCCCGCAGCGAGTCGCTGAAGCTTTCTTT.

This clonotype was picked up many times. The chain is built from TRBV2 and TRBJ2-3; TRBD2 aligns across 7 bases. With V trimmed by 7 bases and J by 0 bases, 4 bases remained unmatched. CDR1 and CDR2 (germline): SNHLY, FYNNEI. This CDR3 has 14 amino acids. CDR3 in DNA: TGTGCCAGCAATAGCGGGCCCAGCACAGATACGCAGTATTTT. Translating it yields CASNSGPSTDTQYF.

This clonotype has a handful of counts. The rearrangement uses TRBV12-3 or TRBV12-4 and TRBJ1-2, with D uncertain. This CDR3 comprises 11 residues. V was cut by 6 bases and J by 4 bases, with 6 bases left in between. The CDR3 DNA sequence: TGTGCCAGCAGCTATGGCTATGGCTACACCTTC. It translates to CASSYGYGYTF.

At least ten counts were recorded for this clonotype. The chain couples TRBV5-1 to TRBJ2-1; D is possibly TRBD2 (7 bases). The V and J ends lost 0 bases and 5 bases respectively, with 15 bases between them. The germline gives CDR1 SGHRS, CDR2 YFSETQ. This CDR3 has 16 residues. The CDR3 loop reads CASSLAGGGHHNEQFF. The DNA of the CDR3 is TGCGCCAGCAGCTTGGCTGGGGGGGGCCACCACAATGAGCAGTTCTTC.

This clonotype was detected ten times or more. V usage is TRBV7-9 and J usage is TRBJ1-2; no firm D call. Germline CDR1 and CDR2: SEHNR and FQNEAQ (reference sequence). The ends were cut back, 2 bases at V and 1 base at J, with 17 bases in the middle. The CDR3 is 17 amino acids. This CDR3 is CASSLFGALRINYGYTF. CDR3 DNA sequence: TGTGCCAGCAGCTTATTTGGAGCACTCAGAATTAACTATGGCTACACCTTC.